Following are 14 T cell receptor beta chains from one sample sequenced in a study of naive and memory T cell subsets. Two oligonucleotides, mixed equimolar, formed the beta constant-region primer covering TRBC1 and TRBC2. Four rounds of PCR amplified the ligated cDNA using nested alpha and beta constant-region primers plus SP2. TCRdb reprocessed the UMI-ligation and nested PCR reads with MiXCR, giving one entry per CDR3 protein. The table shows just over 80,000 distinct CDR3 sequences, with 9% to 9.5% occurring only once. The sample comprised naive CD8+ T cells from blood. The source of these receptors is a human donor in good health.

The CDR3 region has the DNA TGTGCCAGCAGCTTGCAGACTAGCGGTCTAGCCAAAAACATTCAGTACTTC. Translating gives CASSLQTSGLAKNIQYF. The rearrangement links TRBV5-6 to TRBJ2-4; 9 nucleotides agree with TRBD2. This CDR3 has 17 residues. Germline V gene sequence: CDR1 SGHDT, CDR2 YYEEEE. With V trimmed by 1 base and J by 0 bases, 5 bases remained unmatched.

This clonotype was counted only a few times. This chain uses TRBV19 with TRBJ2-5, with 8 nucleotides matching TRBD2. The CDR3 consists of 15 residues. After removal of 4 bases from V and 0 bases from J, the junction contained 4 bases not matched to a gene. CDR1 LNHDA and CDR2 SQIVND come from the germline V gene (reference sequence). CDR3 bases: TGTGCCAGTAGTAGGCGGGGGGAGTACCAAGAGACCCAGTACTTC. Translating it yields CASSRRGEYQETQYF. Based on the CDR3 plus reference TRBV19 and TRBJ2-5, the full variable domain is DGGITQSPKYLFRKEGQNVTLSCEQNLNHDAMYWYRQDPGQGLRLIYYSQIVNDFQKGDIAEGYSVSREKKESFPLTVTSAQKNPTAFYLCASSRRGEYQETQYFGPGTRLLVL.

Here the CDR3 reads CASSPTSIATQSSYNEQFF. The CDR3 coding sequence is TGTGCCAGCAGCCCAACCTCTATAGCGACTCAGAGCTCCTACAATGAGCAGTTCTTC. The rearrangement uses TRBV4-2 and TRBJ2-1, with D tentatively TRBD2 (5 bases). CDR3 length: 19 residues. The V gene's germline CDR1 is LGHNA and CDR2 YNFKEQ. Deletions cut 4 bases from V and 0 bases from J, with 22 bases between.

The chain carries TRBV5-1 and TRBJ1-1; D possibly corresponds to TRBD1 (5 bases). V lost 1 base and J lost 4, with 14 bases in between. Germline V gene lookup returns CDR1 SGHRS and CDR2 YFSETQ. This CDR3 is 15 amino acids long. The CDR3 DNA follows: TGCGCCAGCAGCTTGAGGCGGGGGGGATCCACTGAAGCTTTCTTT. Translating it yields CASSLRRGGSTEAFF.

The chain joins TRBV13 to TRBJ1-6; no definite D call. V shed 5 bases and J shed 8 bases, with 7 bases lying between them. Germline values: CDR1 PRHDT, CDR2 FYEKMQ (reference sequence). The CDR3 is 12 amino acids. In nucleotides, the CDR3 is TGTGCCAGCAGCGCCCAACATTCACCCCTCCACTTT. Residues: CASSAQHSPLHF.

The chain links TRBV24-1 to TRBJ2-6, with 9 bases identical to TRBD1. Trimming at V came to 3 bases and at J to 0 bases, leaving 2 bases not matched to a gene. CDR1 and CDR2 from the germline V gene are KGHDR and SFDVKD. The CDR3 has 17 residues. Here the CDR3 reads CATSDRTGVSGANVLTF. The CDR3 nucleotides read TGTGCCACCAGTGATCGGACAGGGGTCTCTGGGGCCAACGTCCTGACTTTC.

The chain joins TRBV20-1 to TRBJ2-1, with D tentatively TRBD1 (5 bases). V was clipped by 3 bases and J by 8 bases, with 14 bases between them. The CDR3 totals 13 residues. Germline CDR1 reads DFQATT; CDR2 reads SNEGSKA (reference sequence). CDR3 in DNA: TGCAGTGCTAGTAGACAGATCAGCCATGAGCAGTTCTTC. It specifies CSASRQISHEQFF.

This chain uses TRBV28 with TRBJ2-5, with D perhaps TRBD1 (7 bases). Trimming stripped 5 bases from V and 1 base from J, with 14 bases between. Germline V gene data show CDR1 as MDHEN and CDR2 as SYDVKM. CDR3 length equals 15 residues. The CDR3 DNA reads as TGTGCCAGCAGTCCCTGGAGGGGGCCCCAAGAGACCCAGTACTTC. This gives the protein CASSPWRGPQETQYF.

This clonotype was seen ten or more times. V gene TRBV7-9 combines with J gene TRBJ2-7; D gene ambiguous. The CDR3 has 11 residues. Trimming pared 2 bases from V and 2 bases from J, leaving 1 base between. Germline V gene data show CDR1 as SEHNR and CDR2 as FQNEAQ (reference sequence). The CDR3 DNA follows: TGTGCCAGCAGCTTAACCTACGAGCAGTACTTC. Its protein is CASSLTYEQYF.

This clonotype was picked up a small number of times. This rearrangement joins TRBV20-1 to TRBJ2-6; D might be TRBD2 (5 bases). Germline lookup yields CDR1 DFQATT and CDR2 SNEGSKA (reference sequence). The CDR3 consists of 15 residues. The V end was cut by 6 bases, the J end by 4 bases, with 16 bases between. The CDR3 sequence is CSANKEGGGANVLTF. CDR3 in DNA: TGCAGTGCGAACAAAGAGGGTGGCGGGGCCAACGTCCTGACTTTC.

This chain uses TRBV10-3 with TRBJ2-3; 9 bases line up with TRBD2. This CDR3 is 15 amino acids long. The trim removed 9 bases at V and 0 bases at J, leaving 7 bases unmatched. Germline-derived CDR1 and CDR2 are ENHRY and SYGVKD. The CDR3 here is CAILAGRTSTDTQYF. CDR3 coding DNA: TGTGCCATTCTAGCGGGGAGAACTAGCACAGATACGCAGTATTTT.

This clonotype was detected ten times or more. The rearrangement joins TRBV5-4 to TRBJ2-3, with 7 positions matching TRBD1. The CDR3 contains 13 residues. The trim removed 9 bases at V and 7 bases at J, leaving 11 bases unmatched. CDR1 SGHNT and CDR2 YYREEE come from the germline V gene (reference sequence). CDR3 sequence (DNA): TGTGCCACCACCGAGACAGGGATGCATACGCAGTATTTT. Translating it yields CATTETGMHTQYF.

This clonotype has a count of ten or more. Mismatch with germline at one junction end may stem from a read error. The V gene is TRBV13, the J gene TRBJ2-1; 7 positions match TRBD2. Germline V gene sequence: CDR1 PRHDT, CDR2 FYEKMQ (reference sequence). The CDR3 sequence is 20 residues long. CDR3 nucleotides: TGTGCCAGCAGCTTTAGGTTAGGGGATTGGGCGGGAGCCTCCCACAATGAGCAGTTCTTC. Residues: CASSFRLGDWAGASHNEQFF.

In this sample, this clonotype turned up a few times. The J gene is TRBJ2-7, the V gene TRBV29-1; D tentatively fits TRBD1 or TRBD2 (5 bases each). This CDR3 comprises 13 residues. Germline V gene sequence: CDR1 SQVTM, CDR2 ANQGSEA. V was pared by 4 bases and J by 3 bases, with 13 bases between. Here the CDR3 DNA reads TGCAGCGTTGGTTGGGGGAGTCGCTACGAGCAGTACTTC. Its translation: CSVGWGSRYEQYF.